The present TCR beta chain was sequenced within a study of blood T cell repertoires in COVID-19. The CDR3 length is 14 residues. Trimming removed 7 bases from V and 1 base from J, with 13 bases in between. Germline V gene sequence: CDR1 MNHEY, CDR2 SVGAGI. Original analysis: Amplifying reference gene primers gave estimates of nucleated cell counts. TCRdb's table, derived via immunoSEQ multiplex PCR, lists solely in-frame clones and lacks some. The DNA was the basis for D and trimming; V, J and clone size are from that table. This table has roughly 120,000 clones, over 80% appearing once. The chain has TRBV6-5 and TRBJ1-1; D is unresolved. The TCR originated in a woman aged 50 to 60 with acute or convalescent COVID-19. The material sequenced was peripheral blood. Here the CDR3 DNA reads TGTGCCAGCAAGAGGGAAATGGGGAACACTGAAGCTTTCTTT. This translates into CASKREMGNTEAFF.